A single sample gave rise to the 13 T cell receptor beta chains below, sequenced in a study of shared clonotypes between healthy human individuals (dated by TCRdb to 2018 to 2020). Library preparation was by the immunoSEQ multiplex PCR assay. The table comes from immuneACCESS by way of TCRdb, which keeps in-frame sequences with V and J called. Part of the clones is missing from these tables; in studies checked, under half for an unresolved V gene and the rest for unknown reasons. The sample yields millions of clones; about 95% were counted once. The ten largest clones capture approximately 1.2% of the sample. CD8 naive samples were obtained by positive selection for CCR7 among CD45RO-negative cells, yielding a CD45RA+CCR7+ population from which TemRA cells were excluded. Sequenced: naive CD8+ T cells sorted from blood. The cell subset or site label here, explained by the study, means: CD45RA+CCR7+. Source of these receptors: a young man in good health.

This clone showed up just once. The chain carries TRBV5-1 and TRBJ1-1; D unclear. The CDR3 is 14 residues long. From germline, CDR1 is SGHRS and CDR2 YFSETQ. The germline V and J ends were trimmed by 3 bases and 3 bases, with 12 bases remaining between them. This CDR3 reads CASSSESGYTEAFF. In DNA, the CDR3 is TGCGCCAGCAGCTCGGAGTCGGGGTACACTGAAGCTTTCTTT. The full variable domain, with the rest looked up from reference TRBV5-1 and TRBJ1-1, is KAGVTQTPRYLIKTRGQQVTLSCSPISGHRSVSWYQQTPGQGLQFLFEYFSETQRNKGNFPGRFSGRQFSNSRSEMNVSTLELGDSALYLCASSSESGYTEAFFGQGTRLTVV.

The rearrangement uses TRBV25-1 and TRBJ1-2; D is uncertain. The CDR3 has 16 residues. V was cut by 0 bases and J by 8 bases, with 19 bases left in between. The germline V gene encodes CDR1 MGHDK and CDR2 SYGVNS. The CDR3 region has the DNA TGTGCCAGCAGTGAATATATGTTCGGGCAGCAAGGCGGCTACACCTTC. It yields the protein CASSEYMFGQQGGYTF.

The chain uses TRBV5-1 and TRBJ2-1; TRBD2 agrees at 7 bases. Germline V CDR1 and CDR2: SGHRS, YFSETQ. Losses at the gene ends were 0 bases for V and 8 bases for J; bases not matched to a gene: 8. The CDR3 runs to 15 residues. The DNA of the CDR3 is TGCGCCAGCAGCTTGGAGAGCGGGATGGGATATGAGCAGTTCTTC. Translating gives CASSLESGMGYEQFF.

The chain employs TRBV28 and TRBJ2-7, with D possibly TRBD2 on 5 matching bases. CDR3 length equals 13 residues. Between the trimmed V and J ends, which lost 5 bases and 2 bases, there was a span of 10 bases. Germline CDR1 MDHEN, CDR2 SYDVKM. The CDR3 nucleotides read TGTGCCAGCAGTCCCTCGGAGGCCTACGAGCAGTACTTC. It specifies CASSPSEAYEQYF.

This CDR3 reads CAISSPLAGGPRGLPHEQYF. The CDR3 DNA sequence: TGTGCCATCAGTTCCCCCCTAGCGGGAGGGCCACGTGGTCTCCCCCACGAGCAGTACTTC. This chain links TRBV10-3 with TRBJ2-7, with TRBD2 matching 12 bases. Trimming at V came to 5 bases and at J to 5 bases, leaving 22 bases not matched to a gene. Germline CDR1 is ENHRY and CDR2 is SYGVKD. The CDR3 is 20 amino acids.

V is TRBV27 and J is TRBJ2-1; no clear D gene. The CDR3 is 16 amino acids. The V end was cut by 5 bases, the J end by 0 bases, with 14 bases between. Germline CDR1 and CDR2: MNHEY and SMNVEV (reference sequence). DNA for the CDR3: TGTGCCAGCAGTCCCCAGGTTCCCCTCTCCTACAATGAGCAGTTCTTC. Translated: CASSPQVPLSYNEQFF.

The chain carries TRBV27 and TRBJ2-7; D gene unclear. V lost 5 bases and J lost 5, with 13 bases in between. Looked up from germline, CDR1 is MNHEY and CDR2 is SMNVEV (reference sequence). This CDR3 spans 13 amino acids. The CDR3 spells CASSRLGGDEQYF. CDR3 nucleotides: TGTGCCAGCAGTCGCTTGGGTGGGGACGAGCAGTACTTC.

V and J are TRBV7-8 and TRBJ1-2; D unclear. This CDR3 region has 14 residues. V gave up 1 base and J gave up 6 bases, with 12 bases separating them. Per germline, CDR1 SGHVS and CDR2 FQNEAQ. The CDR3 sequence: CASSLVRWMNGYTF. Written as DNA, the CDR3 is TGTGCCAGCAGCTTAGTCCGCTGGATGAATGGCTACACCTTC. Drawing the rest from reference TRBV7-8 and TRBJ1-2, the complete variable domain is GAGVSQSPRYKVAKRGQDVALRCDPISGHVSLFWYQQALGQGPEFLTYFQNEAQLDKSGLPSDRFFAERPEGSVSTLKIQRTQQEDSAVYLCASSLVRWMNGYTFGSGTRLTVV.

The V call is TRBV5-1, the J call TRBJ2-5; D is ambiguous. Germline V gives CDR1 SGHRS, CDR2 YFSETQ. Trimming took off 1 base at V and 3 bases at J, with 13 bases between the two ends. The CDR3 consists of 15 residues. Here the CDR3 DNA reads TGCGCCAGCAGCTTGACGGGCGATACTGAAGAGACCCAGTACTTC. Its translation is CASSLTGDTEETQYF.

CDR3 region: CAISSSGTLGNTIYF. The CDR3 DNA sequence: TGTGCCATCAGCTCCTCCGGGACACTCGGAAACACCATATATTTT. This chain joins TRBV10-3 and TRBJ1-3; D possibly corresponds to TRBD1 (6 bases). CDR3 length: 15 residues. The V gene lost 6 bases and the J gene lost 4 bases, with 16 bases spanning the gap. Germline values: CDR1 ENHRY, CDR2 SYGVKD.

The gene calls are TRBV2 and TRBJ1-1; D is ambiguous. The germline CDR1 and CDR2 sequences are SNHLY and FYNNEI. Trimming removed 3 bases from V and 10 bases from J, with 9 bases in between. This CDR3 has 11 amino acids. The CDR3 DNA follows: TGTGCCAGCAGTGACGTTTCGGGAGCTTTCTTT. Protein sequence: CASSDVSGAFF. The full variable domain, with the rest looked up from reference TRBV2 and TRBJ1-1, is EPEVTQTPSHQVTQMGQEVILRCVPISNHLYFYWYRQILGQKVEFLVSFYNNEISEKSEIFDDQFSVERPDGSNFTLKIRSTKLEDSAMYFCASSDVSGAFFGQGTRLTVV.

This clone was observed a single time. The chain carries TRBV14 and TRBJ2-5; D remains unclear. Germline V gives CDR1 SGHDN, CDR2 FVKESK. CDR3 size: 13 residues. Between the trimmed V and J ends, which lost 4 bases and 2 bases, there was a span of 8 bases. The CDR3: CASSPWSQETQYF. DNA of the CDR3: TGTGCCAGCAGCCCCTGGAGTCAAGAGACCCAGTACTTC.

In the case of this clone: Other DNA sequences from this sample encode an identical CDR3 as well. The V and J genes are TRBV5-6 and TRBJ2-1; a weak D match, TRBD2 (6 bases). V lost 0 bases, J lost 6 bases, and 10 bases lay in between. Per the germline V gene, CDR1 is SGHDT and CDR2 is YYEEEE. This CDR3 comprises 14 residues. The CDR3 reads CASSLAGGVNEQFF. Here the CDR3 DNA reads TGTGCCAGCAGCTTGGCCGGAGGGGTCAATGAGCAGTTCTTC.